This TCR beta chain originates from a study of T cells in Graves' hyperthyroidism and ophthalmopathy. RNA transcripts were the template for amplifying TCR beta CDR3 regions. The TCR CDR3 was amplified in a first-round RT-PCR using the HTBI primer set. Using its own MiXCR run on the multiplex PCR reads, TCRdb lists one record per CDR3 protein. Of approximately 600,000 distinct CDR3 sequences listed, under 20% are singletons. This clonotype was detected many times. The V end was cut by 5 bases, the J end by 5 bases, with 27 bases between. There are 19 residues in the CDR3. Germline assignment: CDR1 SGHTA and CDR2 FQGTGA.

The genes are TRBV7-3 and TRBJ2-2; tentative D call: TRBD1 (6 bases). This receptor was taken from a woman between 25 and 40 years old with Graves' hyperthyroidism. Sequencing was performed on blood. CDR3 residues: CASSPGERRLEMGTGELFF. CDR3 nucleotide sequence: TGTGCCAGCAGCCCAGGGGAAAGGAGATTAGAAATGGGGACCGGGGAGCTGTTTTTT.